The subject of this entry is one T cell receptor (beta chain). This specimen belongs to a study of blood T cell repertoires in COVID-19. Under the authors' procedure: The authors estimated nucleated cell counts from reference gene primer amplification. The data were produced by immunoSEQ multiplex PCR, yet TCRdb's version contains in-frame clones alone and is incomplete. Clone size and the V and J calls come from that table; the DNA yielded D and trimming. The data contain about 140,000 clones, 80% to 90% of them singletons. Germline lookup yields CDR1 LNHDA and CDR2 SQIVND (reference sequence). Trimming cost V 7 bases and J 10 bases; bases outside gene matches: 13. The CDR3 sequence is 16 residues long.

What was sequenced was peripheral blood. The V call is TRBV19, the J call TRBJ2-6; 10 nucleotides agree with TRBD1. The clonotype originates from an older woman with active COVID-19. The CDR3 region is CASTSFRTGGVNVLTF. Written as DNA, the CDR3 is TGTGCCAGTACCTCATTTCGGACAGGGGGAGTGAACGTCCTGACTTTC.